These 30 T cell receptor beta chains share one sample of origin, sequenced in a study of CD8+ T cells in alopecia areata. Following RNA extraction, reverse transcription yielded cDNA that acted as the sequencing template. Clones were sequenced by immunoSEQ multiplex PCR, and TCRdb holds only the in-frame ones, with some missing. The sample includes 150,000 to 200,000 clones, roughly 60% of them seen just once. Treatment in this sample: oral pan-JAK inhibitor, 5-10 mg twice daily. Sequences were derived from CD4+ T cells sorted from blood, sampled at week 24, from a patient treated with tofacitinib. All receptors come from a human donor with alopecia areata.

This sequence joins TRBV27 and TRBJ2-1, with 8 positions matching TRBD2. Germline assignment: CDR1 MNHEY and CDR2 SMNVEV (reference sequence). Germline trimming cut 2 bases from V and 0 bases from J; bases unmatched to any gene: 6. The CDR3 consists of 17 residues. CDR3 residues: CASSLGKRGSSYNEQFF. The CDR3 DNA sequence: TGTGCCAGCAGTTTAGGAAAGCGGGGGAGCTCCTACAATGAGCAGTTCTTC.

The chain combines TRBV18 with TRBJ2-1; 9 nucleotides match TRBD1. With 4 bases clipped from V and 8 bases from J, the junction kept 6 bases outside the gene matches. CDR1 and CDR2 (germline): KGHSH, LQKENI. The CDR3 extends over 14 amino acids. CDR3 nucleotide sequence: TGTGCCAGCTCACTCCATAGGACAGGGGATGAGCAGTTCTTC. It translates to CASSLHRTGDEQFF.

V is TRBV7-6 and J is TRBJ2-5; 15 bases agree with TRBD2. J gave up 5 bases and V 6 bases, and 13 bases lay outside the gene matches. The germline V gene encodes CDR1 SGHVS and CDR2 FNYEAQ. The CDR3 consists of 18 residues. CDR3 nucleotide sequence: TGTGCCAGCAGTCTTAGTTGGACTAGCGGGGGGGCCATGGAGACCCAGTACTTC. Translated: CASSLSWTSGGAMETQYF.

The CDR3 region is CASSSSGNSGANVLTF. As DNA, the CDR3 is TGTGCCAGCAGTTCTAGTGGGAACTCTGGGGCCAACGTCCTGACTTTC. The genes are TRBV25-1 and TRBJ2-6; D unclear. From germline, CDR1 is MGHDK and CDR2 SYGVNS. The CDR3 runs 16 residues. The V end was cut by 5 bases, the J end by 0 bases, with 11 bases between.

The CDR3 spells CSVGGTGDEDTQYF. In nucleotides, the CDR3 is TGCAGCGTTGGCGGGACAGGGGACGAAGATACGCAGTATTTT. This chain connects TRBV29-1 to TRBJ2-3; 10 positions match TRBD1. Germline V gene lookup returns CDR1 SQVTM and CDR2 ANQGSEA. V gave up 4 bases and J gave up 5 bases; unmatched junction bases: 6. The CDR3 has 14 residues.

The J gene is TRBJ1-1, the V gene TRBV10-2; 9 bases line up with TRBD1. J gave up 4 bases and V 7 bases, and 10 bases lay outside the gene matches. The germline V gene encodes CDR1 WSHSY and CDR2 SAAADI. This CDR3 is 15 amino acids long. The CDR3 DNA follows: TGCGCCAGCACCCGTCCCGGGACAGGGAGCACTGAAGCTTTCTTT. Amino acids: CASTRPGTGSTEAFF.

This clone was observed a few times. The V gene is TRBV29-1, the J gene TRBJ2-7; D not resolved. The V gene lost 7 bases and the J gene lost 3 bases, with 10 bases spanning the gap. Germline values: CDR1 SQVTM, CDR2 ANQGSEA. The CDR3 has 11 amino acids. The CDR3 bases are TGCAGCGCCGGAAGACTCTACGAGCAGTACTTC. Amino acid sequence: CSAGRLYEQYF.

The chain uses TRBV29-1 and TRBJ1-2, with 8 bases aligning to TRBD1. This CDR3 spans 16 amino acids. Germline assignment: CDR1 SQVTM and CDR2 ANQGSEA. V trimming: 1 base; J trimming: 1 base; junction bases outside the gene matches: 8. CDR3 region: CSVEGQGARSNYGYTF. CDR3 in DNA: TGCAGCGTTGAAGGTCAGGGGGCTCGTAGTAACTATGGCTACACCTTC. Variable domain in full (rest from reference TRBV29-1 and TRBJ1-2): SAVISQKPSRDICQRGTSLTIQCQVDSQVTMMFWYRQQPGQSLTLIATANQGSEATYESGFVIDKFPISRPNLTFSTLTVSNMSPEDSSIYLCSVEGQGARSNYGYTFGSGTRLTVV.

The chain links TRBV29-1 to TRBJ2-7, with D perhaps matching TRBD2 (5 bases). This CDR3 has 16 amino acids. CDR1 and CDR2 (germline): SQVTM, ANQGSEA. Trimming shortened V by 6 bases and J by 1 base, and 22 bases separated the two germline ends. This CDR3 reads CSVYMDGPGGSYEQYF. CDR3 coding DNA: TGCAGCGTCTACATGGACGGCCCAGGAGGATCCTACGAGCAGTACTTC.

This clone was seen a few times. V gene TRBV19 combines with J gene TRBJ1-4; no firm D call. This CDR3 is 17 amino acids long. Germline CDR1 is LNHDA and CDR2 is SQIVND (reference sequence). V shed 4 bases and J shed 0 bases, with 15 bases lying between them. Here the CDR3 reads CASSTRMGFATNEKLFF. CDR3 DNA sequence: TGTGCCAGTAGTACCCGAATGGGTTTCGCAACTAATGAAAAACTGTTTTTT. Based on the CDR3 plus reference TRBV19 and TRBJ1-4, the full variable domain is DGGITQSPKYLFRKEGQNVTLSCEQNLNHDAMYWYRQDPGQGLRLIYYSQIVNDFQKGDIAEGYSVSREKKESFPLTVTSAQKNPTAFYLCASSTRMGFATNEKLFFGSGTQLSVL.

The chain employs TRBV2 and TRBJ2-1; 9 positions agree with TRBD2. Germline V gives CDR1 SNHLY, CDR2 FYNNEI. V shed 9 bases and J 2 bases; nucleotides not matched to a gene: 8. The CDR3 covers 15 residues. The CDR3 nucleotides are TGTGCCAGTGGCCGTTCTAGCGGGGCCTACAATGAGCAGTTCTTC. Encoded protein: CASGRSSGAYNEQFF.

The chain joins TRBV7-9 to TRBJ2-3, with D perhaps TRBD2 (5 bases). V gave up 1 base and J gave up 6 bases, with 26 bases separating them. This CDR3 comprises 19 residues. Germline CDR1 and CDR2: SEHNR and FQNEAQ (reference sequence). The CDR3 loop reads CASSLVSGGRLTSTDTQYF. Here the CDR3 DNA reads TGTGCCAGCAGCTTAGTTTCAGGTGGCCGACTAACGTCCACGGATACGCAGTATTTT.

This chain joins TRBV10-1 and TRBJ2-2; the D gene is possibly TRBD1 (5 bases). The germline CDR1 and CDR2 sequences are WNHNN and SYGVQD (reference sequence). V was clipped by 9 bases and J by 5 bases, with 10 bases between them. This CDR3 spans 12 amino acids. As DNA, the CDR3 is TGCGCCAGTAGCAGGGATACCGGGGAGCTGTTTTTT. Its protein is CASSRDTGELFF.

This chain joins TRBV29-1 and TRBJ1-2; perhaps TRBD1 as D (5 bases). V lost 8 bases and J lost 8, with 24 bases in between. This CDR3 spans 14 amino acids. CDR1 and CDR2 (germline): SQVTM, ANQGSEA. CDR3 amino acids: CSSLSLGGFGGYTF. DNA of the CDR3: TGCAGCTCCTTGAGTTTGGGGGGGTTCGGAGGCTACACCTTC.

J is TRBJ1-6 and V is TRBV10-3; D unclear. Germline V gives CDR1 ENHRY, CDR2 SYGVKD. The CDR3 spans 13 residues. Trimming removed 3 bases from V and 11 bases from J, with 11 bases in between. CDR3 protein: CAISENGRTPLHF. CDR3 DNA sequence: TGTGCCATCAGTGAAAATGGGCGTACACCCCTCCACTTT.

This clone was recorded once. V gene TRBV27 combines with J gene TRBJ2-7, with unresolved D. This CDR3 contains 12 residues. CDR1 MNHEY and CDR2 SMNVEV come from the germline V gene (reference sequence). V lost 5 bases to trimming and J lost 4 bases, with 9 bases between them. CDR3 protein: CASSPNTYEQYF. The DNA for the CDR3 is TGTGCCAGCAGTCCGAATACTTACGAGCAGTACTTC.

Here the CDR3 DNA reads TGTGCCAGCAGCTTAGATTTAGTCTTCAACACTGAAGCTTTCTTT. Its protein product is CASSLDLVFNTEAFF. V is TRBV7-2 and J is TRBJ1-1; D gene ambiguous. Per germline, CDR1 SGHTA and CDR2 FQGNSA. The CDR3 loop spans 15 amino acids. Between the trimmed V and J ends, which lost 1 base and 2 bases, there was a span of 11 bases. Complete variable domain (other parts from reference TRBV7-2 and TRBJ1-1): GAGVSQSPSNKVTEKGKDVELRCDPISGHTALYWYRQSLGQGLEFLIYFQGNSAPDKSGLPSDRFSAERTGGSVSTLTIQRTQQEDSAVYLCASSLDLVFNTEAFFGQGTRLTVV.

This clone was seen just once. The rearrangement links TRBV29-1 to TRBJ1-3; tentatively, D is TRBD1 (5 bases). V dropped 3 bases and J dropped 3 bases, with 9 bases sitting between them. CDR1 is SQVTM and CDR2 is ANQGSEA in the germline V gene. This CDR3 contains 13 residues. The CDR3 coding sequence is TGCAGCGTTGAGGAGGGGTTTGGAAACACCATATATTTT. This encodes CSVEEGFGNTIYF.

Details on this clone: The junction departs from germline at one end; a sequencing error may be responsible. J is TRBJ2-3 and V is TRBV4-1, with 8 bases that match TRBD2. The germline V gene has CDR1 MGHRA and CDR2 YSYEKL. The CDR3 has 12 residues. The CDR3 loop is CASSRRGGPGSF. CDR3 nucleotides: TGCGCCAGCAGCCGCCGCGGGGGGCCTGGATCATTT.

In this sample, this clone turned up a few times. The rearrangement uses TRBV16 and TRBJ2-7; D gene ambiguous. The germline V and J ends were trimmed by 0 bases and 0 bases, with 9 bases remaining between them. Per germline, CDR1 KGHSY and CDR2 FQNENV. The CDR3 extends over 15 amino acids. CDR3 nucleotide sequence: TGTGCCAGCAGCCAATCCTTGACGGACTCCTACGAGCAGTACTTC. Translating gives CASSQSLTDSYEQYF.

The chain uses TRBV11-2 and TRBJ2-1, with D perhaps TRBD2 (7 bases). CDR3 length: 15 residues. V shed 3 bases and J shed 7 bases, with 16 bases lying between them. The V gene's germline CDR1 is SGHAT and CDR2 FQNNGV. In DNA form, the CDR3 reads TGTGCCAGCAGCTTCCAAGGGGGGGGCGTTAATGAGCAGTTCTTC. It yields the protein CASSFQGGGVNEQFF. The full variable domain, with the rest looked up from reference TRBV11-2 and TRBJ2-1, is EAGVAQSPRYKIIEKRQSVAFWCNPISGHATLYWYQQILGQGPKLLIQFQNNGVVDDSQLPKDRFSAERLKGVDSTLKIQPAKLEDSAVYLCASSFQGGGVNEQFFGPGTRLTVL.

This clone occurred a few times. The genes are TRBV9 and TRBJ1-1; TRBD1 matches 11 bases. V shed 1 base and J 6 bases; nucleotides not matched to a gene: 5. The CDR3 has 15 residues. CDR1 SGDLS and CDR2 YYNGEE come from the germline V gene. CDR3 bases: TGTGCCAGCAGCGTAATCGGACAGGGGGCATCTGAAGCTTTCTTT. Translation gives CASSVIGQGASEAFF.

This clone was found a few times. The chain joins TRBV5-1 to TRBJ2-6; no clear D gene. Trimming pared 0 bases from V and 2 bases from J, leaving 15 bases between. Germline loops: CDR1 SGHRS, CDR2 YFSETQ. The CDR3 consists of 18 residues. The chain's CDR3 is CASSLAGELGAGANVLTF. The CDR3 nucleotides read TGCGCCAGCAGCTTGGCAGGTGAACTCGGCGCTGGGGCCAACGTCCTGACTTTC.

The CDR3 spells CASSYVETQYF. The CDR3, as DNA: TGTGCCAGCAGCTACGTGGAGACCCAGTACTTC. This chain links TRBV6-1 with TRBJ2-5; no clear D. This CDR3 spans 11 amino acids. The germline gives CDR1 MNHNS, CDR2 SASEGT. Trimming pared 6 bases from V and 5 bases from J, leaving 7 bases between.

The chain couples TRBV4-1 to TRBJ1-2; D gene ambiguous. Germline assignment: CDR1 MGHRA and CDR2 YSYEKL. The CDR3 length is 13 residues. V gave up 0 bases and J gave up 3 bases, with 5 bases separating them. This CDR3 is CASSQEHHYGYTF. CDR3 coding DNA: TGCGCCAGCAGCCAAGAACACCACTATGGCTACACCTTC.

This sequence joins TRBV29-1 and TRBJ1-4, with 9 nucleotides matching TRBD1. This CDR3 contains 13 residues. With V trimmed by 6 bases and J by 8 bases, 7 bases remained unmatched. CDR1 is SQVTM, CDR2 ANQGSEA, per germline. Here the CDR3 DNA reads TGCAGCGTGGGACAGGGCCAGGACGAAAAACTGTTTTTT. Amino acids: CSVGQGQDEKLFF.

V and J are TRBV12-5 and TRBJ1-6; 8 positions agree with TRBD1. This CDR3 has 15 residues. Germline V lookup: CDR1 LGHNT, CDR2 FRNRAP. After removal of 4 bases from V and 8 bases from J, the junction contained 7 bases not matched to a gene. Here the CDR3 reads CASGSGQGGHSPLHF. DNA of the CDR3: TGTGCTAGTGGTTCCGGACAGGGTGGTCATTCACCCCTCCACTTT.

The rearrangement uses TRBV4-1 and TRBJ2-6; D may be TRBD1 (6 bases). V shed 2 bases and J shed 2 bases, with 16 bases lying between them. CDR1 is MGHRA, CDR2 YSYEKL, per germline. The CDR3 extends over 18 amino acids. CDR3 amino acids: CASSQQQGAFAGANVLTF. CDR3 sequence (DNA): TGCGCCAGCAGCCAACAACAGGGTGCTTTCGCTGGGGCCAACGTCCTGACTTTC.

V and J are TRBV11-2 and TRBJ1-6; the D gene is possibly TRBD1 (6 bases). Germline V gives CDR1 SGHAT, CDR2 FQNNGV. CDR3 length: 15 residues. The V end was cut by 5 bases, the J end by 6 bases, with 14 bases between. The CDR3 DNA reads TGTGCCAGCAGCCCCCCCACAGGGACTAATTCACCCCTCCACTTT. This gives the protein CASSPPTGTNSPLHF.

CDR3 in DNA: TGTGCCAGCAGCCAACTCGGGACGACCTACGAGCAGTACTTC. This translates into CASSQLGTTYEQYF. The chain has TRBV5-6 and TRBJ2-7; tentatively, D is TRBD1 or TRBD2 (5 bases each). Deletions cut 4 bases from V and 2 bases from J, with 13 bases between. The CDR3 totals 14 residues. Germline assignment: CDR1 SGHDT and CDR2 YYEEEE.